This TCR beta chain is drawn from a study of blood T cell repertoires in COVID-19. Overall study context: PBMCs, B-cell-depleted T cells, or T cells were the source of the cDNA or gDNA that made up the material.

The method was immunoSEQ multiplex PCR; TCRdb's version includes in-frame clones alone and lacks a portion of them. The table lists fewer than 500,000 clones, roughly nine tenths of them singletons. Individuals aged roughly 18 to 95 years were recruited from some 26 US areas. Cohorts were based on clinical histories the participants reported. Sequencing used PBMCs or T cells enriched from blood (not recorded which). This clonotype was sampled from a woman younger than 30 with acute COVID-19.

The CDR3 coding sequence is TGTGCCAGCAGTGGCGCCCAGGATAATGGCTACACCTTC. Its protein is CASSGAQDNGYTF. The chain links TRBV2 to TRBJ1-2; the D is unclear. V was clipped by 4 bases and J by 6 bases, with 12 bases between them. The germline V gene encodes CDR1 SNHLY and CDR2 FYNNEI. CDR3 size: 13 residues.